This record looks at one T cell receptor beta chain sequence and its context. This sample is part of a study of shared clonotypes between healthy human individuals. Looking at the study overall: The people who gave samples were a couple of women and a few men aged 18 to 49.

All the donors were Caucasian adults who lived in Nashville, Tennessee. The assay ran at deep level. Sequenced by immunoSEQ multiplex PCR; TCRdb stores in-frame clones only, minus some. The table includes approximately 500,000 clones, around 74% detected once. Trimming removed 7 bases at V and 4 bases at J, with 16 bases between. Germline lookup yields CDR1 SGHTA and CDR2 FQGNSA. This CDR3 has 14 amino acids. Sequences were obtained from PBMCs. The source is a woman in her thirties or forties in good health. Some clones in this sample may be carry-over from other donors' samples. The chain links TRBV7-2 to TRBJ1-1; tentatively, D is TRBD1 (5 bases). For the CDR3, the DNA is TGTGCCAGCATCCGAGGGGTCGGGGGCACTGAAGCTTTCTTT. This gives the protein CASIRGVGGTEAFF.